This T cell receptor (beta chain) emerged from a study of blood T cell repertoires in COVID-19 (dated by TCRdb to about 2020). For the study in its entirety: Samples covering the acute and convalescent phases of COVID-19 were provided by collaborators in the United States, Italy and Spain. The material from the prospective study consisted of cDNA or gDNA derived from T cells, B-cell-depleted T cells, or PBMCs. The dataset comprised deeply sampled blood TCRbeta repertoires from subjects exposed to, actively infected with, or recovered from COVID-19. The repertoires were released in a freely available public database meant as a resource for research on the immune response to SARS-CoV-2. Samples came from the ongoing ImmuneRACE study (first 160 participants) plus 1,254 subjects from 6 global collaborators. Nearly every sample came with metadata listing a de-identified subject ID, COVID-19 status, age in years and sex. Where available, HLA class I and class II types were taken from metadata supplied by the sample provider and were not determined by assay-based typing.

As to this clone: The specificity of this receptor is unknown. No much larger clone is present one base from it, and per-base qualities are unavailable.

TCRbeta CDR3 regions were amplified from genomic DNA by means of the immunoSEQ Assay, a bias-controlled multiplex PCR. In the source study's methods: Nucleated cell counts per sample were estimated from amplification of reference gene primers within the assay. To quantify the absolute abundance of each unique TCRbeta CDR3 rearrangement, sequence reads were collapsed and filtered. For each sample, productive Simpson clonality was calculated as the square root of Simpson's diversity index over productive rearrangements. This is the immuneACCESS table as TCRdb keeps it, with only in-frame sequences that have V and J called. A part of the clones is gone; compared with another copy, unresolved V genes explain less than half, and the rest is unexplained. That table supplies the V and J calls and clone size; D and trimming were determined from the DNA. The sample yields 180,000 or so clones; over 65% were counted once. Around 4.8% of the sample goes to the ten largest clones.

Enrolling through a virtual design, the prospective study's participants ranged in age from roughly 18 to 89 years and lived across about two dozen United States geographic areas. To assign participants to cohorts, the prospective study relied on clinical history that participants themselves reported in a screening survey and a study questionnaire. Recovered participants in ImmuneRACE Cohort 3 were defined as having two consecutive negative NP/OP PCR tests, clearance from a healthcare professional, or resolution of symptoms. In the prospective study, mobile phlebotomists collected whole blood, serum and a nasopharyngeal or oropharyngeal swab from each participant. Prospective study participants could optionally give additional blood draws and questionnaires over a roughly 2-month period. Prospective study blood samples were shipped either frozen or at room temperature before DNA extraction. Points the paper makes about the study in general: How much clinical and demographic metadata was included differed by source and by participant, and the metadata was provided uncurated.

This TCR derives from a woman between 45 and 60 years old who had recovered from COVID-19. The sample comprised PBMCs or T cells enriched from blood (not recorded which).

The bases are TGTGCCAGCAGCTACGAGGCTTTCTTT. It encodes CASSYEAFF. The chain was built from TRBV7-9 and TRBJ1-1; confidence is insufficient to name the D gene. The V and J ends are trimmed by 4 bases and 11 bases, leaving 5 bases between them. Sequences SEHNR (CDR1) and FQNEAQ (CDR2) are obtained from the germline V gene (reference sequence). The CDR3 contains 9 residues, cysteine and phenylalanine counted. CDR3 DNA only is kept here, 27 bases in frame from base 1.